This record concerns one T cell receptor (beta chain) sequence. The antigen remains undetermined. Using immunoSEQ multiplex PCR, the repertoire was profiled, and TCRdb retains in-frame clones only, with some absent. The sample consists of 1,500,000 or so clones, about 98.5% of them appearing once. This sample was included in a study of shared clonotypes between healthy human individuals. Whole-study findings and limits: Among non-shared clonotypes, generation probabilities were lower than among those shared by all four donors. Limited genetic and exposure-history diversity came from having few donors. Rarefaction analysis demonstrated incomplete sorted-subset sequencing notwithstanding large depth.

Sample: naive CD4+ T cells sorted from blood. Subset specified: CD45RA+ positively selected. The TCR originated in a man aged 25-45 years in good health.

CDR3: CASSPPLAGPYEQYF. The CDR3 nucleotides are TGTGCCAGCAGCCCACCCCTCGCGGGCCCCTACGAGCAGTACTTC. The rearrangement uses TRBV7-8 and TRBJ2-7; tentative D call: TRBD2 (5 bases). The CDR3 runs 15 residues. The V and J ends lost 5 bases and 2 bases respectively, with 16 bases between them. CDR1 is SGHVS and CDR2 is FQNEAQ in the germline V gene.